The present TCR beta chain was sequenced within a study of blood T cell repertoires in COVID-19. Sequenced by immunoSEQ multiplex PCR; TCRdb stores in-frame clones only, minus some. The sample lists roughly 230,000 clones, over 85% occurring once. Germline V lookup: CDR1 SGHRS, CDR2 YFSETQ. CDR3 length equals 14 residues. The V end lost 5 bases, the J end lost 0 bases, and 8 bases lay between the germline ends. The specimen was PBMCs or T cells enriched from blood (not recorded which). This clonotype was obtained from a woman aged 25 to 39 with acute COVID-19. V gene TRBV5-1 combines with J gene TRBJ1-4; D unclear. The CDR3: CASRSGATNEKLFF. The CDR3 coding sequence is TGCGCCAGCAGGTCCGGAGCAACTAATGAAAAACTGTTTTTT.